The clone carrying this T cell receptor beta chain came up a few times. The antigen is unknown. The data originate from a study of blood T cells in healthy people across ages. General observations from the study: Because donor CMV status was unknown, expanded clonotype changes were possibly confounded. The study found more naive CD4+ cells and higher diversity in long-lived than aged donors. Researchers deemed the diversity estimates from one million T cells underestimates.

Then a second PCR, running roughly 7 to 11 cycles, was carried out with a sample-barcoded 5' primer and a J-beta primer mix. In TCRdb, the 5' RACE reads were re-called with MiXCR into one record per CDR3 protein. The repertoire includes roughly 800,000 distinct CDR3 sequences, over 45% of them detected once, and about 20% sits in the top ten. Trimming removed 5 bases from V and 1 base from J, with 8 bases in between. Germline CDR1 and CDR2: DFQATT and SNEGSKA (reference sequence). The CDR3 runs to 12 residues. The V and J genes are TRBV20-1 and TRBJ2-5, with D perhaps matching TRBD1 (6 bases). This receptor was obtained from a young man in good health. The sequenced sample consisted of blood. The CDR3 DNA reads TGCAGTGCTGGACAGACCCAAGAGACCCAGTACTTC. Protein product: CSAGQTQETQYF.